These 30 T cell receptor beta chains were sequenced from one sample in a study of cytomegalovirus exposure and HLA in healthy donors. Use of 60 Vbeta and 13 Jbeta primers characterized the PCR. Only in-frame clones appear in the TCRdb table, and some are missing; sequencing was by immunoSEQ multiplex PCR. The sample carries tens of thousands of clones, roughly 76% recorded once. Specimen: PBMCs. The receptors stem from a woman aged 30 to 39 in good health and CMV-seronegative.

V is TRBV5-1 and J is TRBJ2-6, with D hard to call. CDR3 length: 15 residues. Trimming took off 4 bases at V and 0 bases at J, with 8 bases between the two ends. Germline CDR1 reads SGHRS; CDR2 reads YFSETQ. The CDR3 spells CASSISRSGANVLTF. CDR3 DNA sequence: TGCGCCAGCAGCATTTCTCGCTCTGGGGCCAACGTCCTGACTTTC.

Worth noting for this clone: A read error may account for a junction end that differs from germline. The chain employs TRBV6-1 and TRBJ2-7; a weak D match, TRBD2 (6 bases). Germline loops: CDR1 MNHNS, CDR2 SASEGT. The CDR3 is made up of 15 amino acids. CDR3 protein: CASSADAGRKYGQYF. As DNA, the CDR3 is TGTGCCAGCAGTGCCGACGCGGGAAGAAAGTACGGGCAGTACTTC.

The chain combines TRBV6-1 with TRBJ2-1; 16 bases match TRBD2. J gave up 6 bases and V 7 bases, and 3 bases lay outside the gene matches. This CDR3 contains 15 residues. Germline loops: CDR1 MNHNS, CDR2 SASEGT. CDR3 coding DNA: TGTGCCAGCAAGGGACTAGCGGGAGGGATCAATGAGCAGTTCTTC. This translates into CASKGLAGGINEQFF.

The chain is built from TRBV5-6 and TRBJ1-2; TRBD1 might be the D (6 bases). V was trimmed by 4 bases and J by 7 bases, leaving 14 bases between them. The CDR3 has 13 residues. Germline CDR1 SGHDT, CDR2 YYEEEE. DNA for the CDR3: TGTGCCAGCAGCACGCCCAGGGGTGGTGGCTACACCTTC. Residues: CASSTPRGGGYTF.

This CDR3 reads CASSFRRSGRASYEQYF. Written as DNA, the CDR3 is TGTGCCAGCAGTTTCCGCCGGAGCGGGAGGGCCTCCTACGAGCAGTACTTC. The genes are TRBV27 and TRBJ2-7; TRBD2 matches at 10 bases. V shed 3 bases and J 0 bases; nucleotides not matched to a gene: 8. This CDR3 is 17 amino acids long. Germline V lookup: CDR1 MNHEY, CDR2 SMNVEV (reference sequence).

The count of this clone is one. The gene calls are TRBV30 and TRBJ1-4, with TRBD1 matching 9 bases. J was trimmed by 4 bases and V by 2 bases; bases with no gene match: 5. This CDR3 comprises 15 residues. CDR1 is GTSNPN and CDR2 is SVGIG in the germline V gene (reference sequence). Here the CDR3 reads CAWSKDRGGNEKLFF. The CDR3 DNA sequence: TGTGCCTGGAGTAAGGACAGGGGAGGTAATGAAAAACTGTTTTTT.

The rearrangement links TRBV10-3 to TRBJ2-7, with a possible D match to TRBD2 (6 bases). Germline V gene lookup returns CDR1 ENHRY and CDR2 SYGVKD. The CDR3 is made up of 16 amino acids. Trimming left V 1 base short and J 0 bases short, with 13 bases between. Here the CDR3 reads CAISEYNSGSSYEQYF. For the CDR3, the DNA is TGTGCCATCAGTGAGTATAATAGCGGAAGCTCCTACGAGCAGTACTTC.

The V call is TRBV21-1, the J call TRBJ1-1; the table calls TRBD1, which could not be checked here. TRBV21-1 is a known pseudogene. This CDR3 region has 13 residues. CDR3 DNA: TGTGCCAGCAGCCGGACAGAGAACACTGAAGCTTTCTTT. Its translation: CASSRTENTEAFF.

The chain uses TRBV5-1 and TRBJ2-1; TRBD2 might be the D (6 bases). Trimming removed 0 bases at V and 12 bases at J, with 13 bases between. Germline-derived CDR1 and CDR2 are SGHRS and YFSETQ. This CDR3 is 13 amino acids long. This CDR3 is CASSLELASSQFF. CDR3 bases: TGCGCCAGCAGCTTGGAACTAGCTTCATCGCAGTTCTTC.

The chain uses TRBV7-3 and TRBJ2-1; 9 bases line up with TRBD2. From germline, CDR1 is SGHTA and CDR2 FQGTGA. The CDR3 sequence is 16 residues long. With V trimmed by 2 bases and J by 8 bases, 10 bases remained unmatched. CDR3 region: CASSLQTSGSKDEQFF. Written as DNA, the CDR3 is TGTGCCAGCAGCTTACAGACTAGCGGATCCAAGGATGAGCAGTTCTTC.

The rearrangement uses TRBV2 and TRBJ2-5, with TRBD2 matching over 9 bases. Germline V gene sequence: CDR1 SNHLY, CDR2 FYNNEI. The CDR3 spans 16 residues. V lost 0 bases to trimming and J lost 5 bases; unmatched junction nucleotides: 7. The CDR3 here is CASSEARLAEAETQYF. The CDR3 DNA follows: TGTGCCAGCAGTGAAGCCCGACTAGCGGAGGCGGAGACCCAGTACTTC.

This chain links TRBV2 with TRBJ1-5; the match to TRBD1 covers 9 bases. CDR1 SNHLY and CDR2 FYNNEI come from the germline V gene. The CDR3 consists of 16 residues. With 4 bases clipped from V and 6 bases from J, the junction kept 10 bases outside the gene matches. CDR3 in amino acids: CASSVSRDRESQPQHF. The CDR3, as DNA: TGTGCCAGCAGTGTCTCCCGGGACAGGGAAAGTCAGCCCCAGCATTTT.

This chain connects TRBV27 to TRBJ1-1; perhaps TRBD1 as D (6 bases). Trimming stripped 6 bases from V and 10 bases from J, with 24 bases between. The CDR3 loop spans 15 amino acids. The germline V gene has CDR1 MNHEY and CDR2 SMNVEV (reference sequence). The CDR3 loop reads CASSPHGRGGSSAFF. The CDR3 region has the DNA TGTGCCAGCAGCCCCCACGGTAGGGGGGGTTCGTCAGCTTTCTTT.

The chain is built from TRBV5-1 and TRBJ1-1; TRBD1 matches at 9 bases. CDR1 SGHRS and CDR2 YFSETQ come from the germline V gene. J gave up 1 base and V 4 bases, and 20 bases lay outside the gene matches. This CDR3 comprises 20 residues. The CDR3 DNA reads TGCGCCAGCAGCCCGCAATTCCGGGACAGGGTTTTGCTTAGGAACACTGAAGCTTTCTTT. Protein: CASSPQFRDRVLLRNTEAFF.

The chain carries TRBV5-4 and TRBJ2-1, with 10 bases fitting TRBD2. This CDR3 is 15 amino acids long. The germline CDR1 and CDR2 sequences are SGHNT and YYREEE (reference sequence). The V gene end was trimmed by 1 base and the J gene end by 3 bases; junction bases not matched to a gene: 1. CDR3 protein: CASSLSGGVYNEQFF. The CDR3 region has the DNA TGTGCCAGCAGCTTGAGCGGGGGGGTCTACAATGAGCAGTTCTTC.

The chain recombines TRBV6-1 with TRBJ1-5, with D possibly being TRBD1 (6 bases). V was pared by 6 bases and J by 7 bases, with 16 bases between. The germline gives CDR1 MNHNS, CDR2 SASEGT. The CDR3 runs to 14 residues. The CDR3 loop reads CASRGTGPSQPQHF. The CDR3, as DNA: TGTGCCAGCAGAGGCACAGGGCCCTCCCAGCCCCAGCATTTT.

The V and J genes are TRBV7-2 and TRBJ2-1; TRBD2 matches 9 bases. J was trimmed by 1 base and V by 1 base; bases with no gene match: 5. Looked up from germline, CDR1 is SGHTA and CDR2 is FQGNSA. The CDR3 spans 17 residues. The DNA of the CDR3 is TGTGCCAGCAGCTTAGGAGGAGCGGGAGGATCCTACAATGAGCAGTTCTTC. The encoded protein is CASSLGGAGGSYNEQFF.

This clone was counted only a few times. The gene calls are TRBV4-3 and TRBJ2-7; D may be TRBD2 (5 bases). V shed 1 base and J shed 2 bases, with 12 bases lying between them. Germline lookup yields CDR1 LGHNA and CDR2 YSLEER. CDR3 length: 15 residues. CDR3: CASSQAGGPTYEQYF. In DNA form, the CDR3 reads TGCGCCAGCAGCCAAGCCGGCGGGCCAACCTACGAGCAGTACTTC.

This chain connects TRBV4-2 to TRBJ2-7, with 9 bases that match TRBD1. CDR3 length equals 17 residues. Per germline, CDR1 LGHNA and CDR2 YNFKEQ. V lost 1 base and J lost 3; bases outside the gene matches: 10. The CDR3 DNA is TGTGCCAGCAGCCAAGTGCGCGTGGGACAGGGACGCTACGAGCAGTACTTC. It codes for CASSQVRVGQGRYEQYF.

The chain has TRBV7-6 and TRBJ2-2, with D possibly matching TRBD1 (5 bases). Trimming cost V 0 bases and J 7 bases, with 15 bases left between them. Germline V CDR1 and CDR2: SGHVS, FNYEAQ. This CDR3 contains 16 residues. The CDR3 sequence is CASSLALRGIIGELFF. The CDR3 DNA reads TGTGCCAGCAGCTTAGCCCTAAGGGGTATAATCGGGGAGCTGTTTTTT.

The chain is built from TRBV19 and TRBJ2-2, with 7 bases lining up with TRBD1. CDR1 is LNHDA, CDR2 SQIVND, per germline (reference sequence). Trimming cost V 6 bases and J 7 bases; bases outside gene matches: 11. The CDR3 extends over 15 amino acids. CDR3 region: CASRTGTVPGGELFF. CDR3 sequence (DNA): TGTGCCAGTAGAACTGGGACAGTTCCGGGCGGGGAGCTGTTTTTT.

The chain couples TRBV6-1 to TRBJ1-6; tentatively, D is TRBD1 (5 bases). The CDR3 consists of 15 residues. V was cut by 7 bases and J by 5 bases, with 15 bases left in between. Germline CDR1 is MNHNS and CDR2 is SASEGT. As DNA, the CDR3 is TGTGCCAGCACCCCCGACAGCCAAAATAATTCACCCCTCCACTTT. Protein product: CASTPDSQNNSPLHF.

The chain is built from TRBV7-9 and TRBJ1-1; D unclear. Germline loops: CDR1 SEHNR, CDR2 FQNEAQ (reference sequence). This CDR3 has 12 amino acids. The germline V and J ends were trimmed by 5 bases and 2 bases, with 6 bases remaining between them. The CDR3 DNA reads as TGTGCCAGCAGCGGGCTAAACACTGAAGCTTTCTTT. Its translation is CASSGLNTEAFF.

The CDR3 reads CASSIFLASGMHEQFF. The CDR3 DNA follows: TGTGCCAGTAGTATTTTTCTGGCTAGCGGGATGCATGAGCAGTTCTTC. V is TRBV19 and J is TRBJ2-1, with TRBD2 identical over 9 bases. Germline V gives CDR1 LNHDA, CDR2 SQIVND (reference sequence). The CDR3 is made up of 16 amino acids. With V trimmed by 3 bases and J by 8 bases, 11 bases remained unmatched.

The V and J genes are TRBV10-3 and TRBJ1-2; D is undetermined. The V end lost 6 bases, the J end lost 5 bases, and 16 bases lay between the germline ends. Germline V gene data show CDR1 as ENHRY and CDR2 as SYGVKD. The CDR3 length is 14 residues. The CDR3 DNA sequence: TGTGCCATCAGAGGCGCATTGGGAGGGTATGGCTACACCTTC. This sequence encodes CAIRGALGGYGYTF.

This clone was seen just once. The chain uses TRBV11-3 and TRBJ2-2, with TRBD2 matching over 7 bases. The length of the CDR3 is 13 residues. Germline V gene lookup returns CDR1 SGHNT and CDR2 YENEEA. V lost 6 bases, J lost 5 bases, and 3 bases stayed unmatched. The CDR3 coding sequence is TGTGCCAGCAGTCCGGGAGGAACCGGGGAGCTGTTTTTT. Protein sequence: CASSPGGTGELFF.

DNA of the CDR3: TGTGCCAGCAGTTACTCCGCCCTGGACAGCTACACCTTC. This translates into CASSYSALDSYTF. The chain is built from TRBV6-5 and TRBJ1-2; a possible D gene is TRBD1 (5 bases). The germline CDR1 and CDR2 sequences are MNHEY and SVGAGI. There are 13 residues in the CDR3. With 0 bases removed from V and 9 bases from J, the gap between germline ends came to 11 bases.

This sequence joins TRBV19 and TRBJ2-3; TRBD2 matches at 9 bases. The germline V gene has CDR1 LNHDA and CDR2 SQIVND (reference sequence). The V segment lost 7 bases and the J segment 2 bases; nucleotides outside the gene matches: 4. This CDR3 region has 14 residues. The CDR3 here is CASNLAGFTDTQYF. The CDR3 DNA is TGTGCCAGTAATCTAGCGGGGTTCACAGATACGCAGTATTTT.

The gene calls are TRBV11-3 and TRBJ2-5, with unresolved D. The DNA matches TRBJ2-7 better at its end, which makes the J call doubtful. This CDR3 contains 14 residues. CDR1 SGHNT and CDR2 YENEEA come from the germline V gene. CDR3 DNA: TGTGCCAGCAGCTTAGGGGCTGGGGCCTACGAGCAGTACTTC. The encoded protein is CASSLGAGAYEQYF.

The chain joins TRBV19 to TRBJ2-1; 15 bases agree with TRBD2. The CDR3 loop spans 17 amino acids. The J segment lost 7 bases and the V segment lost 2 bases, leaving 6 bases of the junction unmatched. Germline values: CDR1 LNHDA, CDR2 SQIVND (reference sequence). This CDR3 is CASSIPGTSGRSNEQFF. The CDR3 nucleotides are TGTGCCAGTAGTATACCAGGGACTAGCGGGAGGAGTAATGAGCAGTTCTTC.